Described below is a single T cell receptor (beta chain) sequence and its context. The protocol was immunoSEQ multiplex PCR, while the TCRdb copy is restricted to in-frame clones and leaves out a portion. The sample includes roughly 180,000 clones, approximately 85% of them seen just once. This sample is drawn from a study of blood T cell repertoires in COVID-19. Germline V gene data show CDR1 as SGHRS and CDR2 as YFSETQ. Losses at the gene ends were 1 base for V and 8 bases for J; bases not matched to a gene: 8. The CDR3 runs 15 residues. This TCR was recovered from a man at least 80 years old with COVID-19, enrolled during active disease. The chain employs TRBV5-1 and TRBJ1-4, with 7 bases aligning to TRBD1. Sequencing used peripheral blood. CDR3 coding DNA: TGCGCCAGCAGCTTGCAGAGACAGGGACGGGAAAAACTGTTTTTT. Protein product: CASSLQRQGREKLFF.